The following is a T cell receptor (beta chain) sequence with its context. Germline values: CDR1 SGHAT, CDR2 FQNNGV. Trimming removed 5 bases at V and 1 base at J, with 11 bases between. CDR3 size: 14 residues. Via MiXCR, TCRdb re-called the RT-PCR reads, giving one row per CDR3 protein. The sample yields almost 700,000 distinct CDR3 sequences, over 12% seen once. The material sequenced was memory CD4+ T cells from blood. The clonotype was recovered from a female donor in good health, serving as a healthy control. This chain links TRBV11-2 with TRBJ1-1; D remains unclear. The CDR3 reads CASSVLSANTEAFF. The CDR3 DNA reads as TGTGCCAGCAGCGTTCTCTCGGCGAACACTGAAGCTTTCTTT.